This entry features one T cell receptor (beta chain) sequence. The antigen remains undetermined. This specimen comes from a study of T cell responses to AZD1222 COVID-19 vaccine. Germline CDR1 and CDR2: KGHSH and LQKENI. With V trimmed by 7 bases and J by 8 bases, 10 bases remained unmatched. The CDR3 has 15 amino acids. Study-level findings and limits: Spike-specific TCR breadth and depth were elevated following two AZD1222 doses. There were mostly white British donors and more females than males, and clonal diversity was possibly underestimated.

TCRdb keeps only in-frame clones here, not all; method: immunoSEQ multiplex PCR. The table lists about 96,000 clones, 80% to 90% of them singletons. This TCR came from an adult in good health. The sequencing here drew on peripheral blood, taken on day 0 of AZD1222 vaccination. V usage is TRBV18 and J usage is TRBJ1-6, with 8 bases matching TRBD1. CDR3 sequence reads: CASWAGGVRHSPLHF. CDR3 in DNA: TGTGCCAGCTGGGCAGGGGGCGTTCGGCATTCACCCCTCCACTTT.